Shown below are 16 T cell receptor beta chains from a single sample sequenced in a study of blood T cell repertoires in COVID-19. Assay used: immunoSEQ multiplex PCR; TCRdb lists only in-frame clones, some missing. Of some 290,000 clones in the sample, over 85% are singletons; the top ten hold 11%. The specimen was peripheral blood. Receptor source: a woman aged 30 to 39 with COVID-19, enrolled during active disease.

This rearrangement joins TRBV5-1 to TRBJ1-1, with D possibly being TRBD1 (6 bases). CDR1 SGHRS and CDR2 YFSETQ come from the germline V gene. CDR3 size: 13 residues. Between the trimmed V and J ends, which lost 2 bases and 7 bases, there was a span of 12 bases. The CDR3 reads CASSLTGRNEAFF. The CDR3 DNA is TGCGCCAGCAGCTTAACAGGGCGGAATGAAGCTTTCTTT. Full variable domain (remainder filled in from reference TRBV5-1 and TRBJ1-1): KAGVTQTPRYLIKTRGQQVTLSCSPISGHRSVSWYQQTPGQGLQFLFEYFSETQRNKGNFPGRFSGRQFSNSRSEMNVSTLELGDSALYLCASSLTGRNEAFFGQGTRLTVV.

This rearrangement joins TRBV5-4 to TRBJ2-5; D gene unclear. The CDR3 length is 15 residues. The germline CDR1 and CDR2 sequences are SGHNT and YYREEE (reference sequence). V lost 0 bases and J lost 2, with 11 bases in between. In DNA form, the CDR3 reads TGTGCCAGCAGCTTGGCGGTTCACGAACAAGAGACCCAGTACTTC. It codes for CASSLAVHEQETQYF.

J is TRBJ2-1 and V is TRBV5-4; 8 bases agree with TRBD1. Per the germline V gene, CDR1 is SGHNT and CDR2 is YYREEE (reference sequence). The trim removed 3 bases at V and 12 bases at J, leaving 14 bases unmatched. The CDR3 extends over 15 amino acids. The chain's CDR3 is CASSSPTGDTVAQFF. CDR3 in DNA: TGTGCCAGCAGCTCCCCGACAGGGGACACTGTCGCGCAGTTCTTC.

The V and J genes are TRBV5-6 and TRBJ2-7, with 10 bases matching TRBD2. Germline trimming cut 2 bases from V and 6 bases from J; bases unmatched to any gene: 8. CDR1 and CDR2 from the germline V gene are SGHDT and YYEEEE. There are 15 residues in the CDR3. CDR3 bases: TGTGCCAGCAGCTTAGAGCGGGGGGGCCATCCCGAGCAGTACTTC. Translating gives CASSLERGGHPEQYF.

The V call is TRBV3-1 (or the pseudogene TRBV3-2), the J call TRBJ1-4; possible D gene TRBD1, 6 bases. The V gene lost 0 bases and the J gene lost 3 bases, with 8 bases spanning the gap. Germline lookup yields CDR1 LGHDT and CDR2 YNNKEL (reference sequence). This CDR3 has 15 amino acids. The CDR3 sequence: CASSQEGAPNEKLFF. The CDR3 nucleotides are TGTGCCAGCAGCCAAGAGGGGGCGCCTAATGAAAAACTGTTTTTT.

CDR3 in amino acids: CASSLVPGSEQYF. CDR3 DNA sequence: TGTGCCAGCAGCTTGGTCCCGGGGTCCGAGCAGTACTTC. The chain links TRBV7-9 to TRBJ2-7; D is perhaps TRBD2 (5 bases). Trimming took off 3 bases at V and 6 bases at J, with 12 bases between the two ends. The CDR3 contains 13 residues. Germline assignment: CDR1 SEHNR and CDR2 FQNEAQ (reference sequence).

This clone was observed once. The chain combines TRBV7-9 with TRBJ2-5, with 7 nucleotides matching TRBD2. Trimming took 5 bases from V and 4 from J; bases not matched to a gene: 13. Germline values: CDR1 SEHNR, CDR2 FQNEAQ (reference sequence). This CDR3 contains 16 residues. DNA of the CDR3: TGTGCCAGCAGCCCCGCCGGACGGGGGGTGGGAGAGACCCAGTACTTC. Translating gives CASSPAGRGVGETQYF.

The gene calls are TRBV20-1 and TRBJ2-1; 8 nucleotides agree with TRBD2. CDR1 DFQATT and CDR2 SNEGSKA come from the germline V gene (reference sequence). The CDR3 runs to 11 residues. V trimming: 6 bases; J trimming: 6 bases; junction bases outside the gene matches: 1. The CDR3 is CSAGGVNEQFF. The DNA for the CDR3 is TGCAGTGCCGGGGGGGTCAATGAGCAGTTCTTC.

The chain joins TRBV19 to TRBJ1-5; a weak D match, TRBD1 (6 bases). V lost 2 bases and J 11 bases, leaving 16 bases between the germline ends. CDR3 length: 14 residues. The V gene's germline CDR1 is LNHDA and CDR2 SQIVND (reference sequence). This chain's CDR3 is CASSIQGRGRTQHF. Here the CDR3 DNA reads TGTGCCAGTAGTATACAGGGGAGGGGACGGACCCAGCATTTT.

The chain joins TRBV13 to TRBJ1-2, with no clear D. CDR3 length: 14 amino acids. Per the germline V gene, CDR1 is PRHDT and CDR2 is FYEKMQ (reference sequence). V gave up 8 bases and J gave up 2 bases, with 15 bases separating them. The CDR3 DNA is TGTGCCAGCTCCTTCGCAGGTTGGAACTATGGCTACACCTTC. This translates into CASSFAGWNYGYTF.

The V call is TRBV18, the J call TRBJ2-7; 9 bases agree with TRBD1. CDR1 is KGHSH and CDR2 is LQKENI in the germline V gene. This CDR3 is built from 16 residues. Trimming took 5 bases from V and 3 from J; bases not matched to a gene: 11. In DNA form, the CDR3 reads TGTGCCAGCTCAAATAGGGCCGGGACAGGGCGCTACGAGCAGTACTTC. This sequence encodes CASSNRAGTGRYEQYF.

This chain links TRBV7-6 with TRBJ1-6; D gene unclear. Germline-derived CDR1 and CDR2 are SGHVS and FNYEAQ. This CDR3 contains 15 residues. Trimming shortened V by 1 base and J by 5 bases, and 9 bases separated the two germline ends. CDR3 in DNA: TGTGCCAGCAGCTTAGGGGCTTTGGATAATTCACCCCTCCACTTT. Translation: CASSLGALDNSPLHF.

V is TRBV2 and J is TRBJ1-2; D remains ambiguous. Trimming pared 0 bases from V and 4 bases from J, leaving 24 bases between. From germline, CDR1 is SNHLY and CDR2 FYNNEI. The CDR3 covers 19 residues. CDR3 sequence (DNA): TGTGCCAGCAGTGAAGCGCTCGACGGGTCTACCGACGGCCCCTATGGCTACACCTTC. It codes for CASSEALDGSTDGPYGYTF.

This chain's CDR3 is CASSFPTGGETQYF. CDR3 sequence (DNA): TGTGCCAGCAGCTTCCCAACAGGGGGGGAGACCCAGTACTTC. The genes are TRBV7-9 and TRBJ2-5; 8 bases are a match to TRBD1. The V gene end was trimmed by 3 bases and the J gene end by 5 bases; junction bases not matched to a gene: 5. In germline, CDR1 is SEHNR, CDR2 FQNEAQ (reference sequence). This CDR3 comprises 14 residues.

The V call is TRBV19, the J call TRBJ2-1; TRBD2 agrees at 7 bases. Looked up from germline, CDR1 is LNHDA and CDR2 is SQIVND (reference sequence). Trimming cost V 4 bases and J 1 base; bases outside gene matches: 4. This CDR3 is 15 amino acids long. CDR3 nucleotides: TGTGCCAGTAGTACGGGGGGTGTATCCTACAATGAGCAGTTCTTC. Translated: CASSTGGVSYNEQFF.

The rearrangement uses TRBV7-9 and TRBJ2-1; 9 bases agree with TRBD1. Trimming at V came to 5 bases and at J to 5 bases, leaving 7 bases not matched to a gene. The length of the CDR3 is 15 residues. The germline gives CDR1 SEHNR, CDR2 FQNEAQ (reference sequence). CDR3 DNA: TGTGCCAGCAGCCCCGGGACAGGGATCCACAATGAGCAGTTCTTC. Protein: CASSPGTGIHNEQFF. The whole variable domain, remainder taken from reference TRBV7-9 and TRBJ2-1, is DTGVSQNPRHKITKRGQNVTFRCDPISEHNRLYWYRQTLGQGPEFLTYFQNEAQLEKSRLLSDRFSAERPKGSFSTLEIQRTEQGDSAMYLCASSPGTGIHNEQFFGPGTRLTVL.